This TCR beta chain was captured by sequencing in a study of shared clonotypes between healthy human individuals. Study-wide results and limits: Generally, naive subsets (rather than memory subsets) showed larger estimated richness.

Data came from immunoSEQ multiplex PCR; TCRdb stores just in-frame clones and leaves some out. The data contain about 2,200,000 clones, about 92% of them singletons. Deletions cut 9 bases from V and 4 bases from J, with 13 bases between. CDR3 length equals 13 residues. The V gene's germline CDR1 is LNHDA and CDR2 SQIVND (reference sequence). Terminally differentiated effector memory CD45RA+ cells were left out of the naive CD8 fraction, which was CD45RO-negative and positively selected for CCR7. Donors, healthy HIV-negative adults, lacked recent acute infections or vaccinations. In this sample, this clone turned up once. The target antigen is unknown.

The chain links TRBV19 to TRBJ1-5; D call uncertain. This clonotype was sampled from a man aged 18 to 29 in good health. Some clones in this sample may be carry-over from other donors' samples. The sample consisted of naive CD8+ T cells from PBMCs. The CDR3 nucleotides are TGTGCCAGCCTCGGGCGCGTTAATCAGCCCCAGCATTTT. It specifies CASLGRVNQPQHF.